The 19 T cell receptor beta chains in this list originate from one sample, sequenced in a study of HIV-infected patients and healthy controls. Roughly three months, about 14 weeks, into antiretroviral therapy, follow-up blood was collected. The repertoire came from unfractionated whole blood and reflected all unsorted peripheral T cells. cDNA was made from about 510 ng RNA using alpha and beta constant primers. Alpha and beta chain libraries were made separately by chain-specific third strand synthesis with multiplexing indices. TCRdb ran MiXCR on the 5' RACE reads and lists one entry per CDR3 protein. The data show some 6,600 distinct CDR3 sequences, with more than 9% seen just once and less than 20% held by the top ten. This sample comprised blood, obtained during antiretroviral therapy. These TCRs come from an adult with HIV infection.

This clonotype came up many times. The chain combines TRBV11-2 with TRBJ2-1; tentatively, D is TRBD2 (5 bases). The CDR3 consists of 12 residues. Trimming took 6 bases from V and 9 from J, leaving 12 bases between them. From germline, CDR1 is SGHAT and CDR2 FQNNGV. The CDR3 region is CASRGSEAEQFF. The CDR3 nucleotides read TGTGCCAGCAGAGGCTCGGAGGCTGAGCAGTTCTTC.

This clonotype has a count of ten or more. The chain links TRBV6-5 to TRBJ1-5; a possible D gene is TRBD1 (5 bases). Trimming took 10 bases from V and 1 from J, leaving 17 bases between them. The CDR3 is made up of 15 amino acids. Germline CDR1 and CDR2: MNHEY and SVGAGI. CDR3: CATTSLRGSNQPQHF. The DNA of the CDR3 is TGTGCCACAACATCCCTCCGGGGGAGCAATCAGCCCCAGCATTTT.

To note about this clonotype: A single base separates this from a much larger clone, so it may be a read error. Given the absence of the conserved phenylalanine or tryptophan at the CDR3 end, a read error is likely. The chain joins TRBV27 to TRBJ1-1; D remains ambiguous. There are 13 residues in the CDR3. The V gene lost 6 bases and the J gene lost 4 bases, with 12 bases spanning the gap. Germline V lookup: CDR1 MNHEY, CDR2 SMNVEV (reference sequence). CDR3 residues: CASSLDVGTEAFS. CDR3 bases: TGTGCCAGCAGCCTCGACGTGGGCACTGAAGCTTTCTCT.

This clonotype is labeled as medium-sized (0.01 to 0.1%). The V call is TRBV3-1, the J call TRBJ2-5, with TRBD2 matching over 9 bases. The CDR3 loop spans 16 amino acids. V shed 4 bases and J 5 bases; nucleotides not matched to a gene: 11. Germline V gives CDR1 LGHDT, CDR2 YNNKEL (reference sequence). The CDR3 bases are TGTGCCAGCAGCCCTAGCGGGGTCCCCATTGGGGAGACCCAGTACTTC. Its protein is CASSPSGVPIGETQYF.

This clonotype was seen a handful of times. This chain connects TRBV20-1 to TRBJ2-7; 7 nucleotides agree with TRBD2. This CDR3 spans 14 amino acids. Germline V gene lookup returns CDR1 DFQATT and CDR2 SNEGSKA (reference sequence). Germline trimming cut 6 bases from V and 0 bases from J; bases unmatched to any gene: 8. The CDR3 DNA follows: TGCAGTGCAGAGATGAGCGGGGCCTCCTACGAGCAGTACTTC. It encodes CSAEMSGASYEQYF.

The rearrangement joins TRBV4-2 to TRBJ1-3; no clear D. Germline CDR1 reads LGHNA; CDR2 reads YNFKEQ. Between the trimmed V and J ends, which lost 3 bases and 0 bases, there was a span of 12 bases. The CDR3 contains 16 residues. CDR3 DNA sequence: TGTGCCAGCAGCCAGGGAATGTGGGGCTCTGGAAACACCATATATTTT. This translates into CASSQGMWGSGNTIYF.

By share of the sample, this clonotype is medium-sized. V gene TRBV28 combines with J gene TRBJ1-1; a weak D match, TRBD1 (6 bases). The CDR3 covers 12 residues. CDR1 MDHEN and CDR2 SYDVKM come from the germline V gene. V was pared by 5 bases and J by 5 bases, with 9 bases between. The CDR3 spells CASSAGQTEAFF. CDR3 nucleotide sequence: TGTGCCAGCAGTGCGGGACAAACTGAAGCTTTCTTT.

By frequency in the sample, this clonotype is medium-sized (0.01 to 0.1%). Here the CDR3 reads CASSLYGGPNEQFF. Written as DNA, the CDR3 is TGTGCCAGCAGTTTATATGGGGGTCCCAATGAGCAGTTCTTC. V and J are TRBV27 and TRBJ2-1; D possibly matches TRBD1 or TRBD2 (5 bases each). Germline V gives CDR1 MNHEY, CDR2 SMNVEV (reference sequence). The CDR3 has 14 residues. Trimming took 1 base from V and 6 from J, leaving 10 bases between them.

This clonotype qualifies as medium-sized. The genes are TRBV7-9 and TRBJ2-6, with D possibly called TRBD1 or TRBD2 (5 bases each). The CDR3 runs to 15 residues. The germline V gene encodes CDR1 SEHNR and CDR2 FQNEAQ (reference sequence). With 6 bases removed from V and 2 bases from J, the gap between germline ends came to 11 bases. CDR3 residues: CASSRQRAGANVLTF. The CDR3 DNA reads TGTGCCAGCAGTAGACAGAGGGCTGGGGCCAACGTCCTGACTTTC.

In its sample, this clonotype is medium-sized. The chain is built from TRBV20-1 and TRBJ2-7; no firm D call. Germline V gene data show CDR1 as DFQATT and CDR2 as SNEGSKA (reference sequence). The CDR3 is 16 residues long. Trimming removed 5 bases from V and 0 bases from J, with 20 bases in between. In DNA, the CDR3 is TGCAGTGCTGCGTTTCTTATGGGCCCGAGCTCCTACGAGCAGTACTTC. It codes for CSAAFLMGPSSYEQYF.

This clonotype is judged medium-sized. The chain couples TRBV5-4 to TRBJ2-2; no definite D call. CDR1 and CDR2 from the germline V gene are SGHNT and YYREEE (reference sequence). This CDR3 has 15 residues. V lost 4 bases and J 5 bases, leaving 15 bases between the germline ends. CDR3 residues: CASSHASVGTGELFF. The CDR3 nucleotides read TGTGCCAGCAGCCACGCCTCGGTTGGGACCGGGGAGCTGTTTTTT.

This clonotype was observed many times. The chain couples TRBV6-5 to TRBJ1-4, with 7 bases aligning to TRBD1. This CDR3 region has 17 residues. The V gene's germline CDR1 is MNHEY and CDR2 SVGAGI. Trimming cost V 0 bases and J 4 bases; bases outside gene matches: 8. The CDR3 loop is CASSYSGQANRNEKLFF. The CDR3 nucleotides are TGTGCCAGCAGTTACTCAGGACAGGCGAATCGTAATGAAAAACTGTTTTTT.

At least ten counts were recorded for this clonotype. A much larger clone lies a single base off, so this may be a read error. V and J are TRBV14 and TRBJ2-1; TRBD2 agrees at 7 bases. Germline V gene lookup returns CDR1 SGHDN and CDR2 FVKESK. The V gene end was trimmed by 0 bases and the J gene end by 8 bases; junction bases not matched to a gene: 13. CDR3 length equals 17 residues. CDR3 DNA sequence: TGTGCCAGCAGCCAAGAATGGGGAGGGTTGGTAAACGATGAGCAGTTCTTC. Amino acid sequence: CASSQEWGGLVNDEQFF.

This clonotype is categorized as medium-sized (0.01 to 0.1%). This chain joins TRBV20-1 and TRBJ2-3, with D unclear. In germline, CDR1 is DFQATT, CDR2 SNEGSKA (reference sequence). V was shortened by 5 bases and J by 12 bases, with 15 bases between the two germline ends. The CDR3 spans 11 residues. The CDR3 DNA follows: TGCAGTGCTGAAAAGACCCCCCGTCAGTATTTT. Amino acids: CSAEKTPRQYF.

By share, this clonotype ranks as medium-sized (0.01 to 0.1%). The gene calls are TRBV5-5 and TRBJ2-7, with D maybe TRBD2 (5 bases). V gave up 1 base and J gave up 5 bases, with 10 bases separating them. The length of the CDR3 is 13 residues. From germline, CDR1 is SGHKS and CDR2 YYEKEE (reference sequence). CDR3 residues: CASSLWAGNEQYF. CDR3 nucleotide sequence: TGTGCCAGCAGCTTGTGGGCGGGTAACGAGCAGTACTTC.

CDR3 in amino acids: CASSLGGQGAYEQYF. CDR3 nucleotide sequence: TGTGCCAGCAGCTTGGGTGGTCAGGGGGCCTACGAGCAGTACTTC. J is TRBJ2-7 and V is TRBV5-4, with 7 bases fitting TRBD1. The CDR3 extends over 15 amino acids. In germline, CDR1 is SGHNT, CDR2 YYREEE (reference sequence). V lost 0 bases to trimming and J lost 2 bases; unmatched junction nucleotides: 5.

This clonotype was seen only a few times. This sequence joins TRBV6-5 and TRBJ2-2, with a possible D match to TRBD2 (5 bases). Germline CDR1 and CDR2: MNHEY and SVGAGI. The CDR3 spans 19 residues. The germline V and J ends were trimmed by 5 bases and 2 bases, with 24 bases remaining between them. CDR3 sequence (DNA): TGTGCCAGCAGTACTTACCTCGGTGGAGGCGGTTCTAACACCGGGGAGCTGTTTTTT. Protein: CASSTYLGGGGSNTGELFF.

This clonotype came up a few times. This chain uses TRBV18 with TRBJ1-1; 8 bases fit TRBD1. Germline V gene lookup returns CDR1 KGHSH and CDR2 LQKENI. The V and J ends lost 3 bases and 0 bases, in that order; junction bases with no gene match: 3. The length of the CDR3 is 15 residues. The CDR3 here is CASSPGTGVNTEAFF. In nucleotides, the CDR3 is TGTGCCAGCTCACCGGGGACAGGAGTGAACACTGAAGCTTTCTTT. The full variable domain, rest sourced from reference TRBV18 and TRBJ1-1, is NAGVMQNPRHLVRRRGQEARLRCSPMKGHSHVYWYRQLPEEGLKFMVYLQKENIIDESGMPKERFSAEFPKEGPSILRIQQVVRGDSAAYFCASSPGTGVNTEAFFGQGTRLTVV.

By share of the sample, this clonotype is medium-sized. The CDR3 bases are TGTGCCAGCAGCTTGGGGGGGACAGGGGGCTTCGGACTGAGCACAGATACGCAGTATTTT. Translating it yields CASSLGGTGGFGLSTDTQYF. The genes are TRBV5-6 and TRBJ2-3; 12 nucleotides match TRBD1. V dropped 0 bases and J dropped 0; count of bases not matched to a gene: 11. This CDR3 spans 20 amino acids. CDR1 and CDR2 from the germline V gene are SGHDT and YYEEEE.